This entry describes one TCR beta chain. Per germline, CDR1 MGHDK and CDR2 SYGVNS. This CDR3 region has 13 residues. The V and J ends lost 6 bases and 4 bases, in that order; junction bases with no gene match: 3. This sample was included in a study of blood T cell repertoires in COVID-19. As originally analysed: The authors estimated nucleated cell counts from reference gene primer amplification. Libraries were prepared by immunoSEQ multiplex PCR; TCRdb keeps only in-frame clonotypes and omits some of them. V and J calls and clone size are as listed in that table; D and trimming were resolved from the DNA. The sample holds more than 80,000 clones; roughly 87% are singletons and the top ten take approximately 20%.

The V gene is TRBV25-1, the J gene TRBJ1-1; 9 nucleotides line up with TRBD1. This receptor was taken from a woman between 55 and 75 years old with COVID-19, enrolled during active disease. Source material: peripheral blood. CDR3 sequence: CASSDRGITEAFF. In nucleotides, the CDR3 is TGTGCCAGCAGCGACAGGGGGATCACTGAAGCTTTCTTT.